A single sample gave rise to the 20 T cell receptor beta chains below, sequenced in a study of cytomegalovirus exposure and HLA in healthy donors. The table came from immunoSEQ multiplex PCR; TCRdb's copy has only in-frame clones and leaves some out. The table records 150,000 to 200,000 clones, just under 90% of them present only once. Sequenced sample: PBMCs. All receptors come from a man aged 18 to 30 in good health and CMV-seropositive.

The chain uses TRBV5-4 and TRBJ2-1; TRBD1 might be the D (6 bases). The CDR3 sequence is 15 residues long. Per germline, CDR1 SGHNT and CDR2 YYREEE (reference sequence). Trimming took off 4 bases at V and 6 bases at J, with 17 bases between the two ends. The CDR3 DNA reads TGTGCCAGCAGCAACCAGGGACAATACGGCAATGAGCAGTTCTTC. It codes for CASSNQGQYGNEQFF.

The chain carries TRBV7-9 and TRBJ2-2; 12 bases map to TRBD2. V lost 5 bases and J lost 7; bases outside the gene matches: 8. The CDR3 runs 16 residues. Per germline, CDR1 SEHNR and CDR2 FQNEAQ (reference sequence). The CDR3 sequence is CASSVDLAGGVGELFF. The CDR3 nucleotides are TGTGCCAGCAGCGTGGATCTAGCGGGAGGGGTCGGGGAGCTGTTTTTT.

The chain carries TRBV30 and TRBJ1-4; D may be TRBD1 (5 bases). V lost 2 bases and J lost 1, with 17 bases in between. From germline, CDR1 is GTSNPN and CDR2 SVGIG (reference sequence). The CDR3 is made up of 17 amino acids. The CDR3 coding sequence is TGTGCCTGGAGTTTCGGGGGGACGTTTCGAACTAATGAAAAACTGTTTTTT. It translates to CAWSFGGTFRTNEKLFF.

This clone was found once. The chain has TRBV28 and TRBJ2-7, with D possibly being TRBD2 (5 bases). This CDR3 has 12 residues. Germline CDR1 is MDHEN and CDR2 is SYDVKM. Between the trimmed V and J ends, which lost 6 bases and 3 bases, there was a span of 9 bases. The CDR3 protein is CASRQAVYEQYF. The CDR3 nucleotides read TGTGCCAGCAGACAAGCGGTCTACGAGCAGTACTTC.

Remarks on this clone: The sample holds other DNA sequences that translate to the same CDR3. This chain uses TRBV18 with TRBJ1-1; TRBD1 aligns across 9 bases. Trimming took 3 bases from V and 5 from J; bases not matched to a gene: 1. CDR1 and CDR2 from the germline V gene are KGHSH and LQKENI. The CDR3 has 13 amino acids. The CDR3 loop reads CASSPTGGTEAFF. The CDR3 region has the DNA TGTGCCAGCTCACCGACAGGGGGGACTGAAGCTTTCTTT. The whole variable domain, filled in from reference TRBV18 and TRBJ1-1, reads NAGVMQNPRHLVRRRGQEARLRCSPMKGHSHVYWYRQLPEEGLKFMVYLQKENIIDESGMPKERFSAEFPKEGPSILRIQQVVRGDSAAYFCASSPTGGTEAFFGQGTRLTVV.

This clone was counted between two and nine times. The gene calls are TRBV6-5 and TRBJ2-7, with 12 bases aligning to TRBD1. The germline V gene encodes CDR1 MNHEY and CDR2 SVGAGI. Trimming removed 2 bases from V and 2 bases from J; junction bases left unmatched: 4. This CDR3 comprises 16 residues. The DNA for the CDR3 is TGTGCCAGCAGTTACGCCGGGACAGGGGGCACCTACGAGCAGTACTTC. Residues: CASSYAGTGGTYEQYF.

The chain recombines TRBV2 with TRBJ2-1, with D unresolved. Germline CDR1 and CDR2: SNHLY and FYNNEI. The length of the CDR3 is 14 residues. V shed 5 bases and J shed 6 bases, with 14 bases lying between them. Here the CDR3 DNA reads TGTGCCAGCAGTTTTGAGACTTTGCTCAATGAGCAGTTCTTC. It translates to CASSFETLLNEQFF.

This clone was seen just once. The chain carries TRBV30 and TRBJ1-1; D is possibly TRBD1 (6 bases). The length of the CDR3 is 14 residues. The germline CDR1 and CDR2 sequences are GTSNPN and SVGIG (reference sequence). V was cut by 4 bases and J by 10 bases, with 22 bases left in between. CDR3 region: CAWTFLTGLLGAFF. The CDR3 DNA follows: TGTGCCTGGACCTTCCTGACAGGCTTACTGGGAGCTTTCTTT. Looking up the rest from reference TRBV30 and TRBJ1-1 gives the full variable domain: SQTIHQWPATLVQPVGSPLSLECTVEGTSNPNLYWYRQAAGRGLQLLFYSVGIGQISSEVPQNLSASRPQDRQFILSSKKLLLSDSGFYLCAWTFLTGLLGAFFGQGTRLTVV.

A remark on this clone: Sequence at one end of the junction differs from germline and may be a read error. For the CDR3, the DNA is TGTGCCTGGAGTTCCCAGGTGAACGCTGAAGCTTTCTTT. It encodes CAWSSQVNAEAFF. This rearrangement joins TRBV30 to TRBJ1-1, with no clear D. CDR1 is GTSNPN, CDR2 SVGIG, per germline (reference sequence). This CDR3 comprises 13 residues.

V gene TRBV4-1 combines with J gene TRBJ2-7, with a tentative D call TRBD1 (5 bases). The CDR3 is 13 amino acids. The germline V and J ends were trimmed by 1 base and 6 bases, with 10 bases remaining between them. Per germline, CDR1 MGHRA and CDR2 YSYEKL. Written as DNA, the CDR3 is TGCGCCAGCAGCCAAGCCTCAAGGGGCGAGCAGTACTTC. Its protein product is CASSQASRGEQYF.

The CDR3 coding sequence is TGTGCCAGCAGTTATAGGACAGGTCTTTCTGGAGATACGCAGTATTTT. This sequence encodes CASSYRTGLSGDTQYF. V usage is TRBV6-5 and J usage is TRBJ2-3; 7 bases fit TRBD1. V dropped 3 bases and J dropped 5; count of bases not matched to a gene: 11. The CDR3 loop spans 16 amino acids. Germline assignment: CDR1 MNHEY and CDR2 SVGAGI.

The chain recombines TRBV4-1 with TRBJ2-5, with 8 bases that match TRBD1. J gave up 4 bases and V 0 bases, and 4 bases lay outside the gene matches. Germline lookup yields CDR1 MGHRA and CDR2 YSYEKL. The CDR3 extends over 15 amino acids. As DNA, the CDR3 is TGCGCCAGCAGCCAAGATCAGGGGGCAGGAGAGACCCAGTACTTC. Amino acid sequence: CASSQDQGAGETQYF.

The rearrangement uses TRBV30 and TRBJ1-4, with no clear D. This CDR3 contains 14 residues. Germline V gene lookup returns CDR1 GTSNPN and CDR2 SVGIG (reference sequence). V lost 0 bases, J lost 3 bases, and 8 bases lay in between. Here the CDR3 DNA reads TGTGCCTGGAGTGTACTAACGTCTAATGAAAAACTGTTTTTT. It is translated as CAWSVLTSNEKLFF.

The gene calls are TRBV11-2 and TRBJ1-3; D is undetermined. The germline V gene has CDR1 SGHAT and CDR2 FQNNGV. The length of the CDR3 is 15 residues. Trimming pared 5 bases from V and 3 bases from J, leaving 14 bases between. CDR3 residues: CASSPARAGGNTIYF. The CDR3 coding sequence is TGTGCCAGCAGCCCTGCGAGAGCTGGTGGAAACACCATATATTTT.

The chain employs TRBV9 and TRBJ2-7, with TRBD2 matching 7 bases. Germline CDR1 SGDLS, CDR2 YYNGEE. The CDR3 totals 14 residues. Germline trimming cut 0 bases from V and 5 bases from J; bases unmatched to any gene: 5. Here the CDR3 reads CASSVGGGTNEQYF. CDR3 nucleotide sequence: TGTGCCAGCAGCGTAGGGGGGGGTACTAACGAGCAGTACTTC.

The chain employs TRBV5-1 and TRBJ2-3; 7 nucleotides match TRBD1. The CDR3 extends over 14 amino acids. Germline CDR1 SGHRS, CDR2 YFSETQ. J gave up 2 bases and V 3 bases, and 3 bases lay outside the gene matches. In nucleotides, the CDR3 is TGCGCCAGCAGCTCGGACAGGCTCACAGATACGCAGTATTTT. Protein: CASSSDRLTDTQYF.

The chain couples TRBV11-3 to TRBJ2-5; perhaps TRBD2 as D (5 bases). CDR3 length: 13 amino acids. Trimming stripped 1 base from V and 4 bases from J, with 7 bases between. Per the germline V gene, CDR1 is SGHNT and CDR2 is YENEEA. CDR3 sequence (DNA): TGTGCCAGCAGCTTAGGCGGGCCAGAGACCCAGTACTTC. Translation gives CASSLGGPETQYF.

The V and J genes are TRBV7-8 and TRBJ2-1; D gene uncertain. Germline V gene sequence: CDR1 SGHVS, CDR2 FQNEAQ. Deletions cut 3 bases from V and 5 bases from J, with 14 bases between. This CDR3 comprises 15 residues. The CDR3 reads CASSFSSEVNNEQFF. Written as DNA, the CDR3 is TGTGCCAGCAGCTTCTCCTCCGAGGTCAACAATGAGCAGTTCTTC.

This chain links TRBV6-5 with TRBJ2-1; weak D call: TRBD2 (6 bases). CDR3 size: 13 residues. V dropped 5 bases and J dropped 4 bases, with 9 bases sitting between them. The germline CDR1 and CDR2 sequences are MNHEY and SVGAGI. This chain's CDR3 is CASSGGIYNEQFF. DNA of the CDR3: TGTGCCAGCAGTGGGGGGATATACAATGAGCAGTTCTTC.

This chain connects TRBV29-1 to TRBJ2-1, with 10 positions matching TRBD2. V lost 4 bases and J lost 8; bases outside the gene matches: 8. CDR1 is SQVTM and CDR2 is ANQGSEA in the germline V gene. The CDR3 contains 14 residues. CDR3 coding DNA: TGCAGCGTTGCTAGCGGGAGTGGGTCTGATGAGCAGTTCTTC. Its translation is CSVASGSGSDEQFF.